The source of this T cell receptor (beta chain) is a study of blood T cell repertoires in COVID-19. Whole-study context: Collection of acute and convalescent COVID-19 samples took place in the United States, Italy and Spain.

In the study's own analysis: Amplification from reference gene primers served as the basis for estimated nucleated cell counts. Clones were sequenced by immunoSEQ multiplex PCR, and TCRdb holds only the in-frame ones, with some missing. The D gene and trimming were derived from the DNA, and the V and J assignments and clone size from that table. The top ten hold 3% to 4% of the sample, which has about 240,000 clones, around 87% seen once. Germline loops: CDR1 MDHEN, CDR2 SYDVKM. The CDR3 covers 13 residues. Trimming removed 6 bases at V and 3 bases at J, with 11 bases between. The study recruited people aged about 18 to 90 years across under 25 US areas. Participant-given clinical history determined each cohort assignment.

Sequencing used PBMCs or T cells enriched from blood (not recorded which). This chain uses TRBV28 with TRBJ1-2; D ambiguous. The receptor comes from a woman aged 40-49 years with acute COVID-19. The CDR3 DNA sequence: TGTGCCAGCAGCCCGGAGGGAGACTATGGCTACACCTTC. Protein: CASSPEGDYGYTF.